This section outlines one T cell receptor beta chain sequence together with its context. This sample is part of a study of blood T cell repertoires in COVID-19. Study as a whole: Sample material is recorded as cDNA or gDNA derived from T cells, B-cell-depleted T cells, or PBMCs.

J lost 5 bases, V lost 1 base, and 4 bases had no gene match. There are 14 residues in the CDR3. CDR1 is MNHEY and CDR2 is SVGEGT in the germline V gene. The repertoire was sequenced with immunoSEQ multiplex PCR; TCRdb's copy has only in-frame clones and lacks some. The sample carries 140,000 to 150,000 clones, around 86% recorded once. The V gene is TRBV6-2 or TRBV6-3, the J gene TRBJ1-2; 7 positions match TRBD1. The sequencing sample was made of peripheral blood. The TCR sequence derives from a human donor in a cohort sampled during active COVID-19. This CDR3 is CASSYLGQNYGYTF. In DNA form, the CDR3 reads TGTGCCAGCAGTTACTTGGGACAGAATTATGGCTACACCTTC.